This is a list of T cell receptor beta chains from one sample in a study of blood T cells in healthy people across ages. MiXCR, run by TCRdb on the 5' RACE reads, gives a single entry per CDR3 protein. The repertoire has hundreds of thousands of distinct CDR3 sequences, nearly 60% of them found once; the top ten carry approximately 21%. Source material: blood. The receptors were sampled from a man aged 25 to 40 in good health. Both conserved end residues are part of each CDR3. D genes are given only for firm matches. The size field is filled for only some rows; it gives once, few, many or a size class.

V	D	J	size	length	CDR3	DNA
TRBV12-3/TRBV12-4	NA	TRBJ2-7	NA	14	CASSLGLGSVEQYF	TGTGCCAGCAGTTTAGGGCTCGGAAGCGTCGAGCAGTACTTC
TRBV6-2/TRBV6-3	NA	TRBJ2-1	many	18	CATAGQLLSSGLRDEQFF	TGTGCCACGGCGGGACAGTTACTTTCTAGCGGGTTGAGGGATGAGCAGTTCTTC
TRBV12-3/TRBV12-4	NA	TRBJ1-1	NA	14	CASSFVRTNTEAFF	TGTGCCAGCAGTTTCGTTCGGACGAACACTGAAGCTTTCTTT
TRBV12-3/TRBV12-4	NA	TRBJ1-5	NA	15	CASSFETGDNQPQHF	TGTGCCAGCAGTTTTGAGACAGGAGACAATCAGCCCCAGCATTTT
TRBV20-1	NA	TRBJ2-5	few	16	CSAPAEDGRDKETQYF	TGCAGTGCCCCAGCGGAGGACGGGAGAGACAAAGAGACCCAGTACTTC
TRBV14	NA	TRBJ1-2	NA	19	CASSQESSSGAVPNYGYTF	TGTGCCAGCAGCCAAGAAAGCAGCTCGGGGGCTGTCCCTAACTATGGCTACACCTTC
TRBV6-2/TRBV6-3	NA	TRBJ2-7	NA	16	CASTPLPGRFVYEQYF	TGTGCCAGCACGCCCCTCCCGGGACGGTTTGTCTACGAGCAGTACTTC
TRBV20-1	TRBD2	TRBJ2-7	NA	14	CSARDRDYYYEQYF	TGCAGTGCTAGAGACCGGGACTATTACTACGAGCAGTACTTC
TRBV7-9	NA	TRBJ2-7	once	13	CASSLGGWYEQYF	TGTGCCAGCAGCTTAGGGGGGTGGTACGAGCAGTACTTC
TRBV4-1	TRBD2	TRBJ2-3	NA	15	CASSPRGGPTDTQYF	TGCGCCAGCAGCCCCCGGGGAGGGCCAACAGATACGCAGTATTTT
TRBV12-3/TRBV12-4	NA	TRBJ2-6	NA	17	CASKSTGRFSGANVLTF	TGTGCCAGCAAATCGACAGGACGATTCTCTGGGGCCAACGTCCTGACTTTC
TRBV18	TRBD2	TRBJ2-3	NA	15	CASSPVTSGGDTQYF	TGTGCCAGCTCACCGGTGACTAGCGGGGGAGATACGCAGTATTTT
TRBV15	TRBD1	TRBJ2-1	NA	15	CATSRERTGAYEQFF	TGTGCCACCAGCAGAGAACGGACAGGGGCATATGAGCAGTTCTTC
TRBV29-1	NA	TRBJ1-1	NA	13	CSVEDGFSTEAFF	TGCAGCGTTGAAGATGGGTTTAGCACTGAAGCTTTCTTT
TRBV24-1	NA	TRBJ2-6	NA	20	CATSDSSGGGAMSGANVLTF	TGTGCCACCAGTGATTCCTCAGGTGGGGGCGCTATGTCTGGGGCCAACGTCCTGACTTTC
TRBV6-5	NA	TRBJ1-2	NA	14	CASSRLQRTYGYTF	TGTGCCAGCTCCCGCCTACAGAGGACCTATGGCTACACCTTC
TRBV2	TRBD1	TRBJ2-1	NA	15	CASREQGGLYNEQFF	TGTGCCAGCAGGGAACAGGGGGGACTCTACAATGAGCAGTTCTTC
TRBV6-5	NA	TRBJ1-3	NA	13	CATQTGQGNTIYF	TGTGCCACCCAAACAGGGCAGGGAAACACCATATATTTT
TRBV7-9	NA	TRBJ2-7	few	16	CASSPSLPGVRGEQYF	TGTGCCAGCAGCCCGAGCCTTCCAGGGGTGCGCGGCGAGCAGTACTTC
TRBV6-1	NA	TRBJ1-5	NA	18	CASSPLGPAQGSNQPQHF	TGTGCCAGCAGCCCCTTAGGCCCGGCACAGGGTTCGAATCAGCCCCAGCATTTT
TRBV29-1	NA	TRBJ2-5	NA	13	CSVPGALQETQYF	TGCAGCGTCCCCGGGGCCCTTCAAGAGACCCAGTACTTC
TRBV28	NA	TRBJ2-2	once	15	CASSLTGFRTGELFF	TGTGCCAGCAGTTTGACAGGATTTAGGACCGGGGAGCTGTTTTTT
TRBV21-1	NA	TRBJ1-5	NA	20	CASSKAPRQRMEFSNQPQHF	TGTGCCAGCAGCAAAGCGCCCCGACAGAGAATGGAATTTAGCAATCAGCCCCAGCATTTT
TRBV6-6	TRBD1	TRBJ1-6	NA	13	CASKGTGDSPLHF	TGTGCCAGCAAGGGGACAGGGGATTCACCCCTCCACTTT
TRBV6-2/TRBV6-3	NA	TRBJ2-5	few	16	CASSYSSPQPRWTQYF	TGTGCCAGCAGTTACTCGAGCCCCCAGCCAAGGTGGACCCAGTACTTC